This T cell receptor beta chain was retrieved from a study of T cells in Graves' hyperthyroidism and ophthalmopathy. Study-wide findings and caveats: A median about 7 months before onset, the model predicted ophthalmopathy.

The J segment lost 0 bases and the V segment lost 6 bases, leaving 6 bases of the junction unmatched. CDR1 MNHEY and CDR2 SMNVEV come from the germline V gene (reference sequence). This CDR3 comprises 15 residues. Authors of the study amplified TCR beta CDR3 regions from RNA transcripts. When the TCR CDR3 underwent first-round RT-PCR, the HTBI primer set was used. MiXCR, applied by TCRdb to the multiplex PCR reads, yields one record per CDR3 protein. The top ten hold 50% of the sample, which has about 210,000 distinct CDR3 sequences, more than 15% seen once. This clonotype was detected many times. What it recognizes is unknown.

The receptor's source is a man between 50 and 59 years old with Graves' hyperthyroidism. The sequenced sample was blood. V is TRBV27 and J is TRBJ2-3, with TRBD1 identical over 7 bases. DNA for the CDR3: TGTGCCAGCAGCTTCGGGACAGTTAGCACAGATACGCAGTATTTT. Protein product: CASSFGTVSTDTQYF.